Included here is one T cell receptor (beta chain) sequence, with context. The CDR3 loop spans 13 amino acids. With 2 bases removed from V and 6 bases from J, the gap between germline ends came to 7 bases. Germline CDR1 reads MNHEY; CDR2 reads SVGEGT. The sample is drawn from a study of blood T cell repertoires in COVID-19. Study as a whole: COVID-19 samples from acute and convalescent phases originated in the United States, Italy and Spain. From T cells, B-cell-depleted T cells, or PBMCs came the material, which was cDNA or gDNA.

Source study methods: Quantification of nucleated cells was approximated via reference gene primer amplification. This table comes from immunoSEQ multiplex PCR, and its TCRdb copy is limited to in-frame clones, with some not included. D and trimming come from the DNA, and the V and J calls and clone size come from that table. The profile shows roughly 150,000 clones, approximately 91% of them singletons. V is TRBV6-2 or TRBV6-3 and J is TRBJ1-4; no clear D. This sequence originates from a man aged 18 to 29 with acute or convalescent COVID-19. Sequences were obtained from peripheral blood. This CDR3 is CASSYVIDEKLFF. The DNA of the CDR3 is TGTGCCAGCAGTTACGTTATTGATGAAAAACTGTTTTTT.